The T cell receptor beta chain under discussion was sequenced for a study of CD8 T cells in Susac syndrome. With V trimmed by 4 bases and J by 3 bases, 5 bases remained unmatched. This CDR3 spans 15 amino acids. Germline CDR1 is KGHDR and CDR2 is SFDVKD. The RNA, roughly 0.45 to 1 ug, was put through reverse transcription using random hexamers. One entry per CDR3 protein results from TCRdb running MiXCR on the immunoSEQ multiplex PCR reads. The sample has 40,000 to 55,000 distinct CDR3 sequences, roughly 93% seen once. The rearrangement links TRBV24-1 to TRBJ1-5; 7 nucleotides match TRBD1. Sequenced sample: CD8+ T cells from PBMCs. The sequence derives from a human donor with multiple sclerosis. Here the CDR3 reads CATSEDREFNQPQHF. As DNA, the CDR3 is TGTGCCACCAGTGAAGACAGGGAGTTCAATCAGCCCCAGCATTTT.